Following are 18 T cell receptor beta chains from one sample sequenced in a study of cytomegalovirus exposure and HLA in healthy donors. The PCR contained 60 Vbeta and 13 Jbeta primers. Only in-frame clones appear in the TCRdb table, and some are missing; sequencing was by immunoSEQ multiplex PCR. Here the sample spans some 96,000 clones, over 60% being singletons. The material sequenced was PBMCs. The receptors shown here come from a female donor in good health and CMV-seronegative.

Only a few counts were recorded for this clone. The chain links TRBV6-5 to TRBJ2-1; perhaps TRBD2 as D (5 bases). Trimming pared 8 bases from V and 5 bases from J, leaving 19 bases between. CDR3 length: 15 residues. The germline CDR1 and CDR2 sequences are MNHEY and SVGAGI. CDR3 residues: CASARGQATNNEQFF. CDR3 DNA: TGTGCCAGCGCACGGGGTCAAGCGACCAACAATGAGCAGTTCTTC.

In its sample, this clone was seen a few times. The J gene is TRBJ2-5, the V gene TRBV7-2; D call uncertain. The CDR3 loop spans 15 amino acids. Germline V gene data show CDR1 as SGHTA and CDR2 as FQGNSA. V shed 1 base and J shed 1 base, with 10 bases lying between them. CDR3 protein: CASSLDPGRQETQYF. The CDR3 DNA is TGTGCCAGCAGCTTAGATCCCGGTCGCCAAGAGACCCAGTACTTC.

The V and J genes are TRBV4-1 and TRBJ2-7, with a possible D match to TRBD1 (6 bases). The CDR3 runs to 13 residues. V lost 1 base and J lost 3, with 7 bases in between. The germline V gene encodes CDR1 MGHRA and CDR2 YSYEKL. This CDR3 reads CASSQVGGYEQYF. CDR3 DNA: TGCGCCAGCAGCCAAGTAGGGGGCTACGAGCAGTACTTC.

The chain recombines TRBV5-6 with TRBJ2-7, with a tentative D call TRBD1 (5 bases). The germline gives CDR1 SGHDT, CDR2 YYEEEE. Trimming removed 2 bases from V and 3 bases from J, with 12 bases in between. This CDR3 spans 14 amino acids. The DNA of the CDR3 is TGTGCCAGCAGCTTAACCTGGACAAGCTACGAGCAGTACTTC. This gives the protein CASSLTWTSYEQYF.

J is TRBJ1-3 and V is TRBV19; 7 bases align to TRBD1. The CDR3 contains 17 residues. CDR1 and CDR2 from the germline V gene are LNHDA and SQIVND (reference sequence). With V trimmed by 6 bases and J by 0 bases, 11 bases remained unmatched. The CDR3 loop is CASSDTGQFSSGNTIYF. CDR3 bases: TGTGCCAGTAGCGATACGGGACAGTTCTCCTCTGGAAACACCATATATTTT.

This clone was observed a few times. The chain is built from TRBV7-6 and TRBJ1-2; tentative D call: TRBD1 (5 bases). The V end was cut by 5 bases, the J end by 6 bases, with 16 bases between. CDR1 is SGHVS, CDR2 FNYEAQ, per germline. This CDR3 comprises 14 residues. This chain's CDR3 is CASSGGGTSNGYTF. The CDR3, as DNA: TGTGCCAGCAGCGGCGGGGGAACGTCGAATGGCTACACCTTC.

This chain links TRBV7-9 with TRBJ2-3, with D possibly being TRBD1 (5 bases). This CDR3 is built from 15 residues. Trimming left V 2 bases short and J 4 bases short, with 13 bases between. Looked up from germline, CDR1 is SEHNR and CDR2 is FQNEAQ (reference sequence). DNA of the CDR3: TGTGCCAGCAGCTTAAATTCGCAGGGATCAGATACGCAGTATTTT. Protein sequence: CASSLNSQGSDTQYF.

V and J are TRBV9 and TRBJ2-1, with D perhaps TRBD2 (6 bases). The ends were cut back, 4 bases at V and 3 bases at J, with 14 bases in the middle. The CDR3 covers 15 residues. CDR1 and CDR2 (germline): SGDLS, YYNGEE. CDR3 loop: CASSTGTGFYNEQFF. DNA of the CDR3: TGTGCCAGCAGCACCGGGACTGGGTTCTACAATGAGCAGTTCTTC.

The chain links TRBV5-6 to TRBJ1-6; TRBD1 matches 10 bases. From germline, CDR1 is SGHDT and CDR2 YYEEEE. V dropped 3 bases and J dropped 9; count of bases not matched to a gene: 6. The CDR3 covers 15 residues. In DNA, the CDR3 is TGTGCCAGCAGCTGGGGGACAGGGGACGGTTCACCCCTCCACTTT. It yields the protein CASSWGTGDGSPLHF.

In its sample, this clone was seen once. The chain combines TRBV7-2 with TRBJ2-1; TRBD2 matches 9 bases. After removal of 3 bases from V and 7 bases from J, the junction contained 4 bases not matched to a gene. The CDR3 runs to 14 residues. CDR1 is SGHTA and CDR2 is FQGNSA in the germline V gene. The DNA for the CDR3 is TGTGCCAGCAGCTTCCTTAGCGGGAGTAATGAGCAGTTCTTC. It is translated as CASSFLSGSNEQFF. Variable domain in full (rest from reference TRBV7-2 and TRBJ2-1): GAGVSQSPSNKVTEKGKDVELRCDPISGHTALYWYRQSLGQGLEFLIYFQGNSAPDKSGLPSDRFSAERTGGSVSTLTIQRTQQEDSAVYLCASSFLSGSNEQFFGPGTRLTVL.

CDR3 DNA sequence: TGTGCCAGCAGCGTAGGGGCAGGGTTCGAAGCTTTCTTT. The encoded protein is CASSVGAGFEAFF. The chain is built from TRBV9 and TRBJ1-1, with D possibly being TRBD1 (5 bases). Trimming stripped 0 bases from V and 8 bases from J, with 11 bases between. Germline loops: CDR1 SGDLS, CDR2 YYNGEE. This CDR3 has 13 residues.

The chain carries TRBV5-1 and TRBJ1-4; D unclear. Germline V gene lookup returns CDR1 SGHRS and CDR2 YFSETQ. The V end lost 1 base, the J end lost 6 bases, and 7 bases lay between the germline ends. The CDR3 consists of 13 residues. CDR3 sequence: CASSLIADEKLFF. The DNA for the CDR3 is TGCGCCAGCAGCTTGATTGCGGATGAAAAACTGTTTTTT.

The V gene is TRBV30, the J gene TRBJ1-5; a weak D match, TRBD1 (5 bases). Germline CDR1 is GTSNPN and CDR2 is SVGIG (reference sequence). Deletions cut 0 bases from V and 4 bases from J, with 16 bases between. CDR3 length: 16 residues. CDR3 residues: CAWSVGDGLNNQPQHF. The DNA of the CDR3 is TGTGCCTGGAGTGTGGGGGACGGACTAAATAATCAGCCCCAGCATTTT.

The chain uses TRBV19 and TRBJ2-5; D remains ambiguous. Germline V gene lookup returns CDR1 LNHDA and CDR2 SQIVND (reference sequence). V gave up 5 bases and J gave up 3 bases, with 10 bases separating them. This CDR3 region has 13 residues. The CDR3 bases are TGTGCCAGTAGTTTCCAGGCCGAAGAGACCCAGTACTTC. Amino acids: CASSFQAEETQYF.

The chain couples TRBV2 to TRBJ2-5; D is uncertain. The V end was cut by 7 bases, the J end by 5 bases, with 17 bases between. This CDR3 is built from 14 residues. Germline V CDR1 and CDR2: SNHLY, FYNNEI. CDR3 sequence reads: CASTPGPAVETQYF. CDR3 in DNA: TGTGCCAGCACCCCTGGCCCCGCTGTTGAGACCCAGTACTTC. Looking up the rest from reference TRBV2 and TRBJ2-5 gives the full variable domain: EPEVTQTPSHQVTQMGQEVILRCVPISNHLYFYWYRQILGQKVEFLVSFYNNEISEKSEIFDDQFSVERPDGSNFTLKIRSTKLEDSAMYFCASTPGPAVETQYFGPGTRLLVL.

This clone has only a few counts. The chain employs TRBV18 and TRBJ1-4; TRBD1 is a possible D gene (6 bases). Per the germline V gene, CDR1 is KGHSH and CDR2 is LQKENI. Trimming took off 6 bases at V and 2 bases at J, with 10 bases between the two ends. The CDR3 is 14 amino acids. The CDR3 DNA is TGTGCCAGCTCGCACAGGGAGACTAATGAAAAACTGTTTTTT. Translating gives CASSHRETNEKLFF. Full variable domain (rest looked up from reference TRBV18 and TRBJ1-4): NAGVMQNPRHLVRRRGQEARLRCSPMKGHSHVYWYRQLPEEGLKFMVYLQKENIIDESGMPKERFSAEFPKEGPSILRIQQVVRGDSAAYFCASSHRETNEKLFFGSGTQLSVL.

This clone was observed once. J is TRBJ1-6 and V is TRBV14, with 9 positions matching TRBD1. Germline V CDR1 and CDR2: SGHDN, FVKESK. Trimming at V came to 4 bases and at J to 7 bases, leaving 8 bases not matched to a gene. This CDR3 has 16 amino acids. For the CDR3, the DNA is TGTGCCAGCAGCCTCCATAGGGGGACAGGGAATTCACCCCTCCACTTT. Translated, it gives CASSLHRGTGNSPLHF.

The chain couples TRBV7-6 to TRBJ1-4, with 9 nucleotides matching TRBD1. The ends lost 5 bases at V and 5 bases at J; junction bases unmatched: 3. Per germline, CDR1 SGHVS and CDR2 FNYEAQ. The length of the CDR3 is 14 residues. CDR3 amino acids: CASSRTGVNEKLFF. In DNA form, the CDR3 reads TGTGCCAGCAGCCGGACAGGGGTAAATGAAAAACTGTTTTTT.